Presented here are 8 T cell receptor beta chains from one specimen sequenced in a study of vaccination and CD4 T cells after COVID-19 (dated by TCRdb to the early 2020s). The treatment or condition label of this sample denotes: roughly ten-day PBMC culture with coronavirus spike peptide pools or control peptides (ViraFEST assay). These receptors' antigens are unknown. Receptors were amplified or captured by PCR. The instrument given in TCRdb is Illumina iSeq 100. DNA from cultured CD4+ T cells underwent TCR sequencing with the Oncomine TCR Beta short-read assay at the Johns Hopkins FTIC core. Through fastp at Q25 and MiXCR, TCRdb rebuilt clones from the public reads, retaining in-frame beta chains. Each CDR3 protein gets just one entry, which takes the most common genes and DNA from the rows behind it. The table for this sample lists under 25,000 distinct CDR3 sequences; 60% to 80% of them were counted only once. The top ten hold about 8.3% of the sample.

Sequenced sample: CD4+ T cells from blood, cultured in vitro. Source of these receptors: a human donor who had recovered from COVID-19.

This chain joins TRBV11-2 and TRBJ2-1; 9 positions agree with TRBD2. V was clipped by 2 bases and J by 9 bases; unmatched bases: 11. The CDR3 runs to 16 residues. Germline V gives CDR1 SGHAT, CDR2 FQNNGV. CDR3 in amino acids: CASSLRRTSEKPEQFF. CDR3 sequence (DNA): TGTGCCAGCAGCTTACGGAGGACTAGCGAGAAGCCTGAGCAGTTCTTC.

The genes are TRBV19 and TRBJ2-1; D possibly corresponds to TRBD2 (7 bases). Trimming left V 5 bases short and J 7 bases short, with 21 bases between. Per germline, CDR1 LNHDA and CDR2 SQIVND (reference sequence). The CDR3 is 16 residues long. Here the CDR3 reads CASSPRGGGGRNEQFF. CDR3 in DNA: TGTGCCAGTAGTCCCCGGGGAGGGGGGGGTAGAAATGAGCAGTTCTTC.

As DNA, the CDR3 is TGTGCCTGGGCGGGACAGCTCTATGGCTACACCTTC. Protein: CAWAGQLYGYTF. The chain has TRBV30 and TRBJ1-2; 7 bases fit TRBD1. The junction had 4 bases not matched to a gene; V was cut back by 5 bases and J by 4 bases. The CDR3 spans 12 residues. Germline CDR1 reads GTSNPN; CDR2 reads SVGIG (reference sequence).

CDR3 in amino acids: CASSPGAVTYEQYF. The CDR3 DNA reads TGTGCCAGCAGCCCTGGAGCGGTTACCTACGAGCAGTACTTC. The chain carries TRBV5-4 and TRBJ2-7; D possibly corresponds to TRBD2 (5 bases). Germline CDR1 SGHNT, CDR2 YYREEE (reference sequence). V lost 4 bases and J 2 bases, leaving 13 bases between the germline ends. The CDR3 totals 14 residues.

The V call is TRBV12-3 or TRBV12-4, the J call TRBJ2-7; TRBD2 matches at 7 bases. J lost 1 base, V lost 3 bases, and 3 bases had no gene match. The CDR3 is 14 amino acids. The CDR3 region has the DNA TGTGCCAGCAGTTTCGCGGGAGTATCCTACGAGCAGTACTTC. The encoded protein is CASSFAGVSYEQYF.

This clonotype was detected only a few times. The J gene is TRBJ2-7, the V gene TRBV20-1; tentatively, D is TRBD2 (6 bases). Per the germline V gene, CDR1 is DFQATT and CDR2 is SNEGSKA (reference sequence). Trimming shortened V by 3 bases and J by 3 bases, and 12 bases separated the two germline ends. This CDR3 spans 13 amino acids. In nucleotides, the CDR3 is TGCAGTGCTAGCGGGGACTGGGACTACGAGCAGTACTTC. It translates to CSASGDWDYEQYF.

This clonotype showed up just a few times. The rearrangement joins TRBV6-2 or TRBV6-3 to TRBJ1-2, with D uncertain. V was trimmed by 5 bases and J by 8 bases, leaving 9 bases between them. CDR1 is MNHEY, CDR2 SVGEGT, per germline. The CDR3 has 11 amino acids. The chain's CDR3 is CASSNGGGYTF. CDR3 DNA: TGTGCCAGCAGTAACGGAGGGGGCTACACCTTC.

The chain couples TRBV20-1 to TRBJ2-4, with D tentatively TRBD1 (6 bases). This CDR3 region has 14 residues. Trimming took off 2 bases at V and 4 bases at J, with 12 bases between the two ends. The germline CDR1 and CDR2 sequences are DFQATT and SNEGSKA (reference sequence). In nucleotides, the CDR3 is TGCAGTGCTAGACCCGGACAGAGTAAAAACATTCAGTACTTC. This sequence encodes CSARPGQSKNIQYF.